Below, 21 T cell receptor beta chains from the same sample are listed, as sequenced in a study of CXCR3-negative and CXCR3-positive naive CD8 T cells. Their specific antigens are unknown. Regarding the study as a whole: CXCR3-positive naive cells carried more hydrophobic TRB CDR3s than CXCR3-negative ones.

It was by 5' RACE with UMI labels that the TRB cDNA libraries were prepared. Reprocessing the 5' RACE reads, TCRdb reports a single entry for every CDR3 protein and omits DNA. Across about 98,000 distinct CDR3 sequences, the top ten clones capture about 1% of the sample. The specimen sequenced was naive CXCR3+ CD8+ T cells from blood. Documented subset: CD45RO-CCR7+CD27+CD95- naive CD8+ T cells expressing CXCR3 (TNR3+). The receptors shown here come from a human donor in good health. Some clones in this sample may be carry-over from other donors' samples.

The CDR3 sequence is CASSPRSGAEAFF. This chain joins TRBV9 and TRBJ1-1; the TCRdb call, TRBD1, lacks DNA for checking. CDR1 is SGDLS, CDR2 YYNGEE, per germline. The CDR3 totals 13 residues.

The chain carries TRBV4-1 and TRBJ2-7; TCRdb outputs TRBD2, but without DNA this stays unchecked. CDR1 is MGHRA, CDR2 YSYEKL, per germline. The CDR3 sequence is 16 residues long. CDR3: CASSQDWRGGLYEQYF.

The J gene is TRBJ1-2, the V gene TRBV28. The CDR3 is 11 amino acids. CDR1 is MDHEN, CDR2 SYDVKM, per germline. CDR3 sequence reads: CASTLGSGYTF.

V usage is TRBV27 and J usage is TRBJ2-6. The germline gives CDR1 MNHEY, CDR2 SMNVEV (reference sequence). The CDR3 extends over 14 amino acids. CDR3 in amino acids: CASSPYTGANVLTF.

The chain recombines TRBV20-1 with TRBJ2-1; the D call from TCRdb, TRBD2, cannot be confirmed without DNA. CDR1 is DFQATT and CDR2 is SNEGSKA in the germline V gene (reference sequence). The CDR3 is made up of 14 amino acids. CDR3 region: CSARELAGGYEQFF.

V is TRBV28 and J is TRBJ1-2; TCRdb reports TRBD1, a call that lacks DNA to check it against. This CDR3 contains 15 residues. The V gene's germline CDR1 is MDHEN and CDR2 SYDVKM. The CDR3 region is CASSPGTGAGHGYTF.

V usage is TRBV6-2 or TRBV6-3 and J usage is TRBJ2-1; TCRdb's D call, TRBD2, is unchecked because there is no DNA. This CDR3 is 17 amino acids long. Germline CDR1 reads MNHEY; CDR2 reads SVGEGT. CDR3 loop: CASSRGWGLAENNEQFF.

The J gene is TRBJ1-6, the V gene TRBV11-1. The germline V gene has CDR1 SGHAT and CDR2 FQDESV (reference sequence). The length of the CDR3 is 12 residues. CDR3 loop: CASSLATSPLHF.

The CDR3 sequence is CASSRAAYEQYF. The chain combines TRBV12-3 or TRBV12-4 with TRBJ2-7; the TCRdb call, TRBD1, lacks DNA for checking. The CDR3 covers 12 residues.

J is TRBJ2-3 and V is TRBV4-2; TCRdb outputs TRBD2, but without DNA this stays unchecked. The CDR3 length is 18 residues. Germline CDR1 is LGHNA and CDR2 is YNFKEQ. The CDR3 sequence: CASSPRIAPSGRADTQYF.

The chain joins TRBV6-5 to TRBJ1-5. In germline, CDR1 is MNHEY, CDR2 SVGAGI. The length of the CDR3 is 13 residues. CDR3 sequence reads: CATKIGTDQPQHF.

The chain couples TRBV23-1 to TRBJ2-7; TCRdb names TRBD1, which stays unverified in the absence of DNA. TRBV23-1 is recorded as an ORF, its role being uncertain. This CDR3 spans 15 amino acids. CDR3 sequence reads: CASDRWRREIYEQYF.

The V gene is TRBV5-1, the J gene TRBJ2-7. Germline CDR1 and CDR2: SGHRS and YFSETQ. This CDR3 has 16 amino acids. CDR3 in amino acids: CASSLDWSGEGYEQYF.

The V and J genes are TRBV7-6 and TRBJ2-1. CDR3 length: 13 residues. Per the germline V gene, CDR1 is SGHVS and CDR2 is FNYEAQ. The CDR3 here is CASSGRTYNEQFF.

V gene TRBV7-9 combines with J gene TRBJ1-2. CDR1 SEHNR and CDR2 FQNEAQ come from the germline V gene (reference sequence). This CDR3 is 14 amino acids long. CDR3 amino acids: CASSLISPNYGYTF.

The chain uses TRBV7-3 and TRBJ2-2; the TRBD1 assignment by TCRdb is unverifiable without DNA. Looked up from germline, CDR1 is SGHTA and CDR2 is FQGTGA. This CDR3 has 18 amino acids. The chain's CDR3 is CASSLSGGGPVGTGELFF.

The rearrangement links TRBV4-3 to TRBJ1-5; TCRdb proposes TRBD1, but this gene call is untestable without DNA. CDR3 length: 15 amino acids. Germline assignment: CDR1 LGHNA and CDR2 YSLEER. CDR3 sequence reads: CASSQRMGVTQPQHF.

The chain carries TRBV7-2 and TRBJ2-7; TCRdb proposes TRBD1, but this gene call is untestable without DNA. Germline V gives CDR1 SGHTA, CDR2 FQGNSA. There are 14 residues in the CDR3. CDR3 amino acids: CASSLLSQGHEQYF.

V and J are TRBV15 and TRBJ1-2; TCRdb names TRBD1, which stays unverified in the absence of DNA. The CDR3 is 14 amino acids. Germline assignment: CDR1 LNHNV and CDR2 YYDKDF (reference sequence). The CDR3: CATSADRELHGYTF.

The V call is TRBV12-3 or TRBV12-4, the J call TRBJ2-1. The CDR3 has 12 residues. CDR3 amino acids: CASSFGANEQFF.

The V call is TRBV11-2, the J call TRBJ2-5; TCRdb names TRBD2, which stays unverified in the absence of DNA. Germline V gene lookup returns CDR1 SGHAT and CDR2 FQNNGV. This CDR3 region has 17 residues. The CDR3 region is CASSLVGSGGAGETQYF.